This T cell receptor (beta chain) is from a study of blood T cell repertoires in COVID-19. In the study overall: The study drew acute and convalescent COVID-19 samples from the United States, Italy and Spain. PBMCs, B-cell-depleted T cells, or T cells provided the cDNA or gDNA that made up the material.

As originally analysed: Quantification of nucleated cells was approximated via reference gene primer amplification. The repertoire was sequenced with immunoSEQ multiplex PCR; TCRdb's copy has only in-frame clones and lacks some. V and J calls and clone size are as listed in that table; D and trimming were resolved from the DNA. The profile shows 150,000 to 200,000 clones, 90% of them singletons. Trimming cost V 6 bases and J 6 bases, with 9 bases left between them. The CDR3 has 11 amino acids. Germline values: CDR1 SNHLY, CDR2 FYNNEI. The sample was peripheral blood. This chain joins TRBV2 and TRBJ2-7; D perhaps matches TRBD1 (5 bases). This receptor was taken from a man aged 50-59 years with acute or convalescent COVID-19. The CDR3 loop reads CASRGVAEQYF. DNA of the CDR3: TGTGCCAGCAGAGGGGTGGCCGAGCAGTACTTC.